Below, one T cell receptor (beta chain) is given with its context. Possible read error: a much larger clone is one base away. The sample belongs to a study of shared clonotypes between healthy human individuals. CD8 cells regarded as naive lacked CD45RO, were positively chosen for CCR7, and omitted terminally differentiated effector memory CD45RA+ cells. Assay used: immunoSEQ multiplex PCR; TCRdb lists only in-frame clones, some missing. The sample has about 2 million clones, approximately 95% seen once. The CDR3 loop spans 11 amino acids. Looked up from germline, CDR1 is SGHRS and CDR2 is YFSETQ. The ends were cut back, 4 bases at V and 0 bases at J, with 2 bases in the middle.

The sequenced material came from naive CD8+ T cells sorted from blood. The genes are TRBV5-1 and TRBJ2-7; no firm D call. The source is a young man in good health. CDR3 region: CASSPSYEQYF. Written as DNA, the CDR3 is TGCGCCAGCAGCCCCTCCTACGAGCAGTACTTC.